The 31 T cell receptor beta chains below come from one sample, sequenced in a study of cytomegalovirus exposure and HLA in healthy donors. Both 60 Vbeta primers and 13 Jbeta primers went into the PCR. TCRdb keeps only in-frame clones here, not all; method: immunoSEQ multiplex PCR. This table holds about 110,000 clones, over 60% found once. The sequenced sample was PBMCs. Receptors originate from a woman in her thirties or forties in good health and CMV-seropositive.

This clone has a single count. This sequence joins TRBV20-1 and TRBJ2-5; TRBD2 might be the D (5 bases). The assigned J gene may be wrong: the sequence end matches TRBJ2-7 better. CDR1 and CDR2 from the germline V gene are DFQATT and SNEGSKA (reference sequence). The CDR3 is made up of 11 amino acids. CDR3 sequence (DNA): TGCAGTGCTAGCACTAGATTCGAGCAGTACTTC. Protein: CSASTRFEQYF.

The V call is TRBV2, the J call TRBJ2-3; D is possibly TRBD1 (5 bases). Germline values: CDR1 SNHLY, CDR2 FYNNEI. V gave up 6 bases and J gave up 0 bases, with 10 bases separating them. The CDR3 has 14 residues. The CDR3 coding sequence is TGTGCCAGCAGAGGGGTACTGAGCACAGATACGCAGTATTTT. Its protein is CASRGVLSTDTQYF.

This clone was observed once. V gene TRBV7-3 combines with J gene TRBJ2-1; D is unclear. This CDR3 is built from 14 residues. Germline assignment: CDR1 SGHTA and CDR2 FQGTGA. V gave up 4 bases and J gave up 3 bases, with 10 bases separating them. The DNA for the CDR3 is TGTGCCAGCAGCTCGCACACAAACTACAATGAGCAGTTCTTC. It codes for CASSSHTNYNEQFF.

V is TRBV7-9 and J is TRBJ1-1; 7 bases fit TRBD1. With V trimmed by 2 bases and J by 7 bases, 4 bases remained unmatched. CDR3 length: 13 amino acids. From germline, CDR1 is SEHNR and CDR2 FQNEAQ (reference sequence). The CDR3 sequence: CASSLNRDSEAFF. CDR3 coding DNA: TGTGCCAGCAGCTTAAACCGGGACAGTGAAGCTTTCTTT.

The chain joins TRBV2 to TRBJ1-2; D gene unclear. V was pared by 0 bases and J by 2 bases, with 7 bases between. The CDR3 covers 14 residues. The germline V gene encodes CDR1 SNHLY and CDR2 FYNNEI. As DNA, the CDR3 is TGTGCCAGCAGTGAAGCAAACACCAACTATGGCTACACCTTC. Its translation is CASSEANTNYGYTF.

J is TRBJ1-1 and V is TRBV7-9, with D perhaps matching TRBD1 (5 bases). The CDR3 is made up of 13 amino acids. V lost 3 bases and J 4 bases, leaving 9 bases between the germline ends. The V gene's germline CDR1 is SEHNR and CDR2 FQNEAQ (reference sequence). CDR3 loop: CASSFQGFTEAFF. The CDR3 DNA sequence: TGTGCCAGCAGCTTTCAGGGTTTCACTGAAGCTTTCTTT. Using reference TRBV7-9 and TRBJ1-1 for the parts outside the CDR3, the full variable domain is DTGVSQNPRHKITKRGQNVTFRCDPISEHNRLYWYRQTLGQGPEFLTYFQNEAQLEKSRLLSDRFSAERPKGSFSTLEIQRTEQGDSAMYLCASSFQGFTEAFFGQGTRLTVV.

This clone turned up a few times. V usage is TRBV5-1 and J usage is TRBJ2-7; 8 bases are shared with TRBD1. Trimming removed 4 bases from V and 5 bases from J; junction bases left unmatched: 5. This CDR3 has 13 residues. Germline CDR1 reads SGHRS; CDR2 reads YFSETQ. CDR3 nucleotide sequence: TGCGCCAGCAGCGTGGACAGGGCGAACGAGCAGTACTTC. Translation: CASSVDRANEQYF.

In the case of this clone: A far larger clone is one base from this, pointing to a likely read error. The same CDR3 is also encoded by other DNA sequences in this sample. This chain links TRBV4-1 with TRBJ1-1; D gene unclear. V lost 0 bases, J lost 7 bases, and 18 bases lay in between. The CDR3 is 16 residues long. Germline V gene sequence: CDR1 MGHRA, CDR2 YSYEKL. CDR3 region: CASSQDSGLGLYEAFF. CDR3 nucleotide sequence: TGCGCCAGCAGCCAAGATTCAGGCTTGGGCCTCTATGAAGCTTTCTTT.

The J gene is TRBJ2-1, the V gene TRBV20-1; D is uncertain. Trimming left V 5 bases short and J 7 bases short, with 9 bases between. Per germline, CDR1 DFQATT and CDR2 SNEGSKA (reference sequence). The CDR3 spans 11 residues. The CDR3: CSAPLVNEQFF. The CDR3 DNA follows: TGCAGTGCTCCCCTTGTGAATGAGCAGTTCTTC.

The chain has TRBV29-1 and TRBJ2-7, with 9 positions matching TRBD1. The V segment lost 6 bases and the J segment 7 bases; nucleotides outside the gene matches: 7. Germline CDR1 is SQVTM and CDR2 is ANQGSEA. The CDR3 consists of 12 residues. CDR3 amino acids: CSVRTGVEEQYF. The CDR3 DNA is TGCAGCGTACGGACAGGGGTGGAAGAGCAGTACTTC.

CDR3 DNA sequence: TGTGCCAGCGGGCCCGACAGAAACACCATATATTTT. Residues: CASGPDRNTIYF. This chain uses TRBV7-7 with TRBJ1-3; D call uncertain. The germline gives CDR1 SSHAT, CDR2 FNYEAQ (reference sequence). The CDR3 contains 12 residues. Deletions cut 8 bases from V and 5 bases from J, with 10 bases between.

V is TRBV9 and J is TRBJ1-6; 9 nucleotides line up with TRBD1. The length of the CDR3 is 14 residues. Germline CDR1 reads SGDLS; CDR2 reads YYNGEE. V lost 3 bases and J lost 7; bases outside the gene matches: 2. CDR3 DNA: TGTGCCAGCAGCGACAGGGGGCGCAATTCACCCCTCCACTTT. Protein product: CASSDRGRNSPLHF.

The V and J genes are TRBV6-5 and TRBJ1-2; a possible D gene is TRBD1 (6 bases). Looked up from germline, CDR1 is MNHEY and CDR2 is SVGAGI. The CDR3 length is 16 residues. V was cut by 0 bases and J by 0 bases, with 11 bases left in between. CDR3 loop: CASSYSIRGPNYGYTF. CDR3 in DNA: TGTGCCAGCAGTTACTCGATCAGGGGTCCTAACTATGGCTACACCTTC.

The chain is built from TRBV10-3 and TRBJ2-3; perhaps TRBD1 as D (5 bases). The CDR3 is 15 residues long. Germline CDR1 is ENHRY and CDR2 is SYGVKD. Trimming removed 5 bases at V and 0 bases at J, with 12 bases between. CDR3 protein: CAISNTQDSTDTQYF. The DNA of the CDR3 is TGTGCCATCAGTAATACACAGGATAGCACAGATACGCAGTATTTT.

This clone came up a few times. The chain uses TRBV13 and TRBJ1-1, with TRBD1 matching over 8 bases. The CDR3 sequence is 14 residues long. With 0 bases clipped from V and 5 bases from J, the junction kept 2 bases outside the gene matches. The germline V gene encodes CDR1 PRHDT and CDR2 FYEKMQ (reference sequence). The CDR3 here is CASSLGTGVTEAFF. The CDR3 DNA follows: TGTGCCAGCAGCTTAGGGACAGGGGTAACTGAAGCTTTCTTT. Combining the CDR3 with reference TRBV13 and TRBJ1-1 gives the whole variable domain AAGVIQSPRHLIKEKRETATLKCYPIPRHDTVYWYQQGPGQDPQFLISFYEKMQSDKGSIPDRFSAQQFSDYHSELNMSSLELGDSALYFCASSLGTGVTEAFFGQGTRLTVV.

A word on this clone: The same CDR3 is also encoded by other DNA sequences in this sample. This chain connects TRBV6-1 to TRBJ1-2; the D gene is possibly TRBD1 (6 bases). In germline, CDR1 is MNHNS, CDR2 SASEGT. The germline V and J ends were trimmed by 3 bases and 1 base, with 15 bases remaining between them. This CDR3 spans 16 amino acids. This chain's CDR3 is CASSEVKQGYNYGYTF. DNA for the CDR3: TGTGCCAGCAGTGAGGTTAAACAGGGTTATAACTATGGCTACACCTTC.

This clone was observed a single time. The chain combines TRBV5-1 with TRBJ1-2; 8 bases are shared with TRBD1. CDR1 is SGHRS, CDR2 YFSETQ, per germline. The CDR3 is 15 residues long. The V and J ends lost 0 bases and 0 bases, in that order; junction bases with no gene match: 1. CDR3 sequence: CASSLGDRTNYGYTF. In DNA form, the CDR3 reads TGCGCCAGCAGCTTGGGGGACAGGACTAACTATGGCTACACCTTC.

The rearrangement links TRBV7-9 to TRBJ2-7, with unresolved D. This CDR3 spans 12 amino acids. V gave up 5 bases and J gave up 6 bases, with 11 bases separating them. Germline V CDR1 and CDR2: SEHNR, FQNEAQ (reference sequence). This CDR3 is CASSHSSPEQYF. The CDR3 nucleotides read TGTGCCAGCAGCCACTCTTCCCCCGAGCAGTACTTC. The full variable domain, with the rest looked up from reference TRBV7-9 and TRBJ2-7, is DTGVSQNPRHKITKRGQNVTFRCDPISEHNRLYWYRQTLGQGPEFLTYFQNEAQLEKSRLLSDRFSAERPKGSFSTLEIQRTEQGDSAMYLCASSHSSPEQYFGPGTRLTVT.

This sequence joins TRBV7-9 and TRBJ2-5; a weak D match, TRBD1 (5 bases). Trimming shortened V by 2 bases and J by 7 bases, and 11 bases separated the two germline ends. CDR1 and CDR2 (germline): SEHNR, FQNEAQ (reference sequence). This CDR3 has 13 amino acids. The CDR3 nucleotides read TGTGCCAGCAGCTTACAGGGTTACGGGACCCAGTACTTC. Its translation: CASSLQGYGTQYF.

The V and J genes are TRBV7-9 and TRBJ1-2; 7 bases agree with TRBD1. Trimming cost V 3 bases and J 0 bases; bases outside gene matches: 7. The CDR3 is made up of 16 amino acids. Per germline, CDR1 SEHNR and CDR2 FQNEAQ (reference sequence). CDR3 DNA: TGTGCCAGCAGCTTCGCCCGGGACAGATCTAACTATGGCTACACCTTC. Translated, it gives CASSFARDRSNYGYTF.

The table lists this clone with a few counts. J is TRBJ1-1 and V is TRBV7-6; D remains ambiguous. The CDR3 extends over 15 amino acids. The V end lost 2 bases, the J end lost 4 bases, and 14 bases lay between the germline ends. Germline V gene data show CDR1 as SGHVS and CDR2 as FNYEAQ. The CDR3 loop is CASSLNRVPGTEAFF. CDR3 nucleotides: TGTGCCAGCAGCTTAAATCGGGTCCCGGGCACTGAAGCTTTCTTT.

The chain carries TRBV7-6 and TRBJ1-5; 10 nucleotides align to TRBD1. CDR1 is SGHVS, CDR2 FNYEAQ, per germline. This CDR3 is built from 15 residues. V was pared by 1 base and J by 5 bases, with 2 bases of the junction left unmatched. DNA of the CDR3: TGTGCCAGCAGCTTAGGAGGGACAGGGGATCAGCCCCAGCATTTT. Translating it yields CASSLGGTGDQPQHF.

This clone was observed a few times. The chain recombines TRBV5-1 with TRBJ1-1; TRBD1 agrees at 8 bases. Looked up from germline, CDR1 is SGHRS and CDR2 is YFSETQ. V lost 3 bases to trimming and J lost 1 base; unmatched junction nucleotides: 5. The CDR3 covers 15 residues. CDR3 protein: CASSSWTGTNTEAFF. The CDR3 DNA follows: TGCGCCAGCAGCTCTTGGACAGGGACGAACACTGAAGCTTTCTTT.

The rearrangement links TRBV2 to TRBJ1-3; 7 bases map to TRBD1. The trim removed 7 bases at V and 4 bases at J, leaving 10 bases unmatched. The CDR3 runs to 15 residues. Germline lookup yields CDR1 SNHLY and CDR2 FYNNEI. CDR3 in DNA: TGTGCCAGCACTTTCATAGGGGGCTTGGGAAACACCATATATTTT. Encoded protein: CASTFIGGLGNTIYF.

The CDR3 DNA follows: TGTGCCAGCAGCCCCGCCCGAGGGACAGGCAACACCGGGGAGCTGTTTTTT. This translates into CASSPARGTGNTGELFF. The chain has TRBV7-6 and TRBJ2-2, with 8 bases lining up with TRBD1. The J segment lost 2 bases and the V segment lost 5 bases, leaving 10 bases of the junction unmatched. The germline gives CDR1 SGHVS, CDR2 FNYEAQ. The CDR3 has 17 residues. Together with reference TRBV7-6 and TRBJ2-2, the CDR3 gives the full variable domain: GAGVSQSPRYKVTKRGQDVALRCDPISGHVSLYWYRQALGQGPEFLTYFNYEAQQDKSGLPNDRFSAERPEGSISTLTIQRTEQRDSAMYRCASSPARGTGNTGELFFGEGSRLTVL.

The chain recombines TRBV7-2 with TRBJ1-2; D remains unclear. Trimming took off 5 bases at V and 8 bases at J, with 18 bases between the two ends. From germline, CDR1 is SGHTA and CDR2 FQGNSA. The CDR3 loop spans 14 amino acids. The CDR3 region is CASSREPGLGGYTF. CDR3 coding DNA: TGTGCCAGCAGCAGAGAGCCGGGTTTAGGAGGCTACACCTTC.

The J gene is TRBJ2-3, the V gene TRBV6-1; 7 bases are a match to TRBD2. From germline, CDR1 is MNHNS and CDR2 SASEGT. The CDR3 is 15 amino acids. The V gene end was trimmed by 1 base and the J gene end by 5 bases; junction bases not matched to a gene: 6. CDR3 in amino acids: CASSEDSGVGDTQYF. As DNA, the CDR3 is TGTGCCAGCAGTGAAGACAGCGGGGTTGGAGATACGCAGTATTTT.

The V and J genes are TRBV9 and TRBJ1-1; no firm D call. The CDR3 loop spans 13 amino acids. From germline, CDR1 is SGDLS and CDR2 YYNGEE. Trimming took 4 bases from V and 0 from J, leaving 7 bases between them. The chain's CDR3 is CASSSGLNTEAFF. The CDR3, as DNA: TGTGCCAGCAGCTCCGGGTTGAACACTGAAGCTTTCTTT. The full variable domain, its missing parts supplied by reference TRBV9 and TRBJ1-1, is DSGVTQTPKHLITATGQRVTLRCSPRSGDLSVYWYQQSLDQGLQFLIQYYNGEERAKGNILERFSAQQFPDLHSELNLSSLELGDSALYFCASSSGLNTEAFFGQGTRLTVV.

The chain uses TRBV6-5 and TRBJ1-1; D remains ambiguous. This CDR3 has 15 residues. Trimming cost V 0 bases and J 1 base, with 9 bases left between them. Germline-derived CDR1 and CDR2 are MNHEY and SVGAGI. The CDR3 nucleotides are TGTGCCAGCAGTTACTCTCTTAGAAGGAACACTGAAGCTTTCTTT. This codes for CASSYSLRRNTEAFF.

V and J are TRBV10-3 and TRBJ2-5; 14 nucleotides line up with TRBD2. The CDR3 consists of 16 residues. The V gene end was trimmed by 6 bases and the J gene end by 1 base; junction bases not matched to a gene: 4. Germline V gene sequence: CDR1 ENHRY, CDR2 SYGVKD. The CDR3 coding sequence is TGTGCCATCAGGCAGGGACTAGCGGGGGCCCAAGAGACCCAGTACTTC. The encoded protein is CAIRQGLAGAQETQYF.

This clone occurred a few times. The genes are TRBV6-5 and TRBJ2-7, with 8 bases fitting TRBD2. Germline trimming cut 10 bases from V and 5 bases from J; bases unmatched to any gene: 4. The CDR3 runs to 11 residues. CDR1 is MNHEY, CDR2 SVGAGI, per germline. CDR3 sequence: CATRGGHEQYF. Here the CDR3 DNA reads TGTGCCACTCGGGGGGGCCACGAGCAGTACTTC.